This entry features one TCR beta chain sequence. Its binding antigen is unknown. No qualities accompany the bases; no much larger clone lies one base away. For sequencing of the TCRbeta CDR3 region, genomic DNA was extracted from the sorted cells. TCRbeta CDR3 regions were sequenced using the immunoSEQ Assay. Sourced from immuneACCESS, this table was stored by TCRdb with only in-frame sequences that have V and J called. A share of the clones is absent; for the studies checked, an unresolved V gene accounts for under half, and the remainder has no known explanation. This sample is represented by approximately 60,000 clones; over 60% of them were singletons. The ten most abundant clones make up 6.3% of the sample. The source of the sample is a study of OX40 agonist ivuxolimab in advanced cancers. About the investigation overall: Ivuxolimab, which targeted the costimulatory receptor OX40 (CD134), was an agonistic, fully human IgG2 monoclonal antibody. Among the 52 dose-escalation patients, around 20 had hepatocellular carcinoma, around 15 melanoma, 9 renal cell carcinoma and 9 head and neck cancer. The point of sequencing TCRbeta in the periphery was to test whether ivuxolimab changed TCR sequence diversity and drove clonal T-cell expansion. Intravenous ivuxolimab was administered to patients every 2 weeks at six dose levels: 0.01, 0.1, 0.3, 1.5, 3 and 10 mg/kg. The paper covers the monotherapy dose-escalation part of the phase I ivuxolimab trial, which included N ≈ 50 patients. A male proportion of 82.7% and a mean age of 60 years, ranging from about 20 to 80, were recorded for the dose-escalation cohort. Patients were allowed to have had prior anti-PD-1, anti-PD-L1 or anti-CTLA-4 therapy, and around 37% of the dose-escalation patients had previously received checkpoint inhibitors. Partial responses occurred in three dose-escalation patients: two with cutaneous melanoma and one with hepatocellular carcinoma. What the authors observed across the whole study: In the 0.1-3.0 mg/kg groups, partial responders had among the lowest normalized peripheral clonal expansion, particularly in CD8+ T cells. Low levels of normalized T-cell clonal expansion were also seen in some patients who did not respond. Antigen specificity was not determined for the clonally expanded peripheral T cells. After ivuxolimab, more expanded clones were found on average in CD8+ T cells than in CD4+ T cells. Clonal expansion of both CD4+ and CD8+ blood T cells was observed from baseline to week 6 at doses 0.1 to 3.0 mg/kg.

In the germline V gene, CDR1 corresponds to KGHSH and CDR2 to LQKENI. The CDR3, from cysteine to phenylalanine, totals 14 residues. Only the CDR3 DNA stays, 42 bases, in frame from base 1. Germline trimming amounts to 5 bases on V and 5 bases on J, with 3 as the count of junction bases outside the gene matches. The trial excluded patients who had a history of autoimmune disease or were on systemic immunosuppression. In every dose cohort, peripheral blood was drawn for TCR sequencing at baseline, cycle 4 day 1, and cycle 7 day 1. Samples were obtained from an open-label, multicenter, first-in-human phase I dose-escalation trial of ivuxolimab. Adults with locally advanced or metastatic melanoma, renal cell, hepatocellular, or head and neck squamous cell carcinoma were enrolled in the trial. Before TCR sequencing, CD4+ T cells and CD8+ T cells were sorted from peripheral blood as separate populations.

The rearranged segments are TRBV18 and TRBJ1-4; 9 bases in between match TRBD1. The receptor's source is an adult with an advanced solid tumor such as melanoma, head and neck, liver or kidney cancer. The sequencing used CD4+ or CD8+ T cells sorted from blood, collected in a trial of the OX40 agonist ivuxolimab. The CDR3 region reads CASSTGTGNEKLFF. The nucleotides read TGTGCCAGCTCAACCGGGACAGGGAATGAAAAACTGTTTTTT.